Reported below is one T cell receptor beta chain. What it binds is unknown. The data were obtained in a study of long-term antiretroviral therapy in people with HIV. General study results and limits: Transplant-donor-level diversity was not reached after ART, though diversity increased.

They ran version v3.0 of the immunoSEQ assay at survey level. Only in-frame clones appear in the TCRdb table, and some are missing; sequencing was by immunoSEQ multiplex PCR. The table records tens of thousands of clones, roughly 97% of them present only once. The CDR3 extends over 15 amino acids. V lost 0 bases to trimming and J lost 5 bases, with 13 bases between them. Per germline, CDR1 LGHNA and CDR2 YSLEER. Sequenced here: unsorted PBMCs, sampled 6.9 years after starting antiretroviral therapy. J is TRBJ2-5 and V is TRBV4-3; no clear D. This receptor was identified in a man aged 25 to 45 with HIV. In DNA, the CDR3 is TGCGCCAGCAGCCAAGATATAGGTTCTTGGGAGACCCAGTACTTC. Residues: CASSQDIGSWETQYF.